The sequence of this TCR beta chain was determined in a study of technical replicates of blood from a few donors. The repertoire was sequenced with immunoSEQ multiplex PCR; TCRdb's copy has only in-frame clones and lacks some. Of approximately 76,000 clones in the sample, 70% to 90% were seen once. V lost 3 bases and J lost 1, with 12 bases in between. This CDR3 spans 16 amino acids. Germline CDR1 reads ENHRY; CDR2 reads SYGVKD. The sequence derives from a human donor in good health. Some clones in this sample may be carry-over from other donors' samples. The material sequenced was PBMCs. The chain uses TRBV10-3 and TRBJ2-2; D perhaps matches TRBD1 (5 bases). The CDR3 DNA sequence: TGTGCCATCAGTGATGGTCGGCAGGGGAACACCGGGGAGCTGTTTTTT. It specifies CAISDGRQGNTGELFF.